The sequence of this T cell receptor beta chain was determined in a study of human T cells and chemical hapten exposure. Study summary: Variation in per-sample TCR yields came mainly from small pooled library volume differences.

As processed by the authors: The median was about 89,000 TCRs per sample, ranging about 20,000 to 690,600. TCRdb re-called the RACE reads with MiXCR, one entry per CDR3 protein. These V and J calls rely on TCRdb rather than the paper's analysis. The profile covers 300,000 to 450,000 distinct CDR3 sequences, with 5% to 6.5% appearing a single time and 2% to 3% taken by the ten largest. The time point denotes: pre-sensitization, week 0. Treatment reported: therapeutic diphenylcyclopropenone sensitization with weekly scalp DPC. The study drew its donors from alopecia patients who were 18 to 70 years old and suitable for DPC. Germline V CDR1 and CDR2: SNHLY, FYNNEI. CDR3 size: 13 residues. V was cut by 6 bases and J by 1 base, with 9 bases left in between.

This receptor was obtained from a woman aged 50 to 65 with alopecia areata. Some clones in this sample may be carry-over from other donors' samples. The input for sequencing was whole blood, taken in connection with sensitization to the hapten diphenylcyclopropenone (DPC). This chain joins TRBV2 and TRBJ1-1; D not certain. CDR3 region: CASRTQWNTEAFF. The CDR3 DNA sequence: TGTGCCAGCAGAACACAGTGGAACACTGAAGCTTTCTTT. The variable domain in full, completed from reference TRBV2 and TRBJ1-1, reads EPEVTQTPSHQVTQMGQEVILRCVPISNHLYFYWYRQILGQKVEFLVSFYNNEISEKSEIFDDQFSVERPDGSNFTLKIRSTKLEDSAMYFCASRTQWNTEAFFGQGTRLTVV.